These 11 T cell receptor beta chains share one sample of origin, sequenced in a study of CD8 T cells in Susac syndrome. RNA totalling about 0.45 to 1 ug underwent reverse transcription with random hexamers. TCRdb re-analysed the immunoSEQ multiplex PCR reads in MiXCR, keeping a single row per CDR3 protein. The sample contains roughly 200,000 distinct CDR3 sequences, roughly 94% of which appear only once. The sequenced sample consisted of CD4+ T cells from PBMCs. Source of these receptors: a human donor with Susac syndrome.

The gene calls are TRBV12-3 or TRBV12-4 and TRBJ2-7; D is possibly TRBD2 (5 bases). V lost 6 bases and J 1 base, leaving 10 bases between the germline ends. The CDR3 length is 13 residues. CDR3 sequence reads: CASSAGISYEQYF. In nucleotides, the CDR3 is TGTGCCAGCAGCGCCGGGATTTCCTACGAGCAGTACTTC.

V usage is TRBV20-1 and J usage is TRBJ2-7, with a tentative D call TRBD2 (6 bases). Germline assignment: CDR1 DFQATT and CDR2 SNEGSKA (reference sequence). The CDR3 loop spans 13 amino acids. Trimming cost V 1 base and J 2 bases, with 9 bases left between them. The CDR3 spells CSARGAGPYEQYF. CDR3 in DNA: TGCAGTGCTAGAGGAGCGGGCCCCTACGAGCAGTACTTC.

The chain is built from TRBV29-1 and TRBJ1-2; no definite D call. This CDR3 comprises 16 residues. Looked up from germline, CDR1 is SQVTM and CDR2 is ANQGSEA. V lost 2 bases and J 1 base, leaving 17 bases between the germline ends. CDR3 in amino acids: CSVERAGTLVNYGYTF. The CDR3 DNA sequence: TGCAGCGTTGAAAGGGCAGGCACTCTAGTTAACTATGGCTACACCTTC.

This chain links TRBV30 with TRBJ1-1, with D possibly being TRBD1 (5 bases). The CDR3 has 12 amino acids. Looked up from germline, CDR1 is GTSNPN and CDR2 is SVGIG (reference sequence). Trimming stripped 4 bases from V and 7 bases from J, with 13 bases between. The CDR3 nucleotides read TGTGCCTGGACCGGTGTAAGGGGTGAAGCTTTCTTT. Translated: CAWTGVRGEAFF.

This rearrangement joins TRBV2 to TRBJ1-3; 8 positions match TRBD1. The germline V gene encodes CDR1 SNHLY and CDR2 FYNNEI. The CDR3 has 15 amino acids. The V segment lost 6 bases and the J segment 0 bases; nucleotides outside the gene matches: 4. DNA for the CDR3: TGTGCCAGCAGGGTAGACAGGGGCTCTGGAAACACCATATATTTT. Protein sequence: CASRVDRGSGNTIYF.

This clonotype was counted once. The chain employs TRBV20-1 and TRBJ2-7, with 7 bases lining up with TRBD1. With 6 bases clipped from V and 0 bases from J, the junction kept 11 bases outside the gene matches. This CDR3 has 15 amino acids. Germline CDR1 is DFQATT and CDR2 is SNEGSKA (reference sequence). The CDR3 coding sequence is TGCAGTGCACCACAGGGGTTAGGCCGCTCCTACGAGCAGTACTTC. Amino acid sequence: CSAPQGLGRSYEQYF.

The J gene is TRBJ2-1, the V gene TRBV3-1; no reliable D call. This CDR3 comprises 16 residues. CDR1 is LGHDT, CDR2 YNNKEL, per germline (reference sequence). The germline V and J ends were trimmed by 6 bases and 9 bases, with 24 bases remaining between them. The CDR3 here is CASRADGRRTRSEQFF. The CDR3 region has the DNA TGTGCCAGCAGGGCCGATGGGCGCCGTACCCGAAGTGAGCAGTTCTTC.

The V gene is TRBV14, the J gene TRBJ2-7; 7 bases are shared with TRBD2. Trimming removed 5 bases from V and 2 bases from J; junction bases left unmatched: 6. Germline V gene data show CDR1 as SGHDN and CDR2 as FVKESK. The CDR3 is made up of 14 amino acids. The CDR3 protein is CASSWSGTAYEQYF. The CDR3 DNA follows: TGTGCCAGCAGCTGGAGCGGGACTGCCTACGAGCAGTACTTC.

The chain has TRBV7-2 and TRBJ1-2, with D hard to call. With 2 bases removed from V and 3 bases from J, the gap between germline ends came to 7 bases. Germline V lookup: CDR1 SGHTA, CDR2 FQGNSA. This CDR3 region has 13 residues. The DNA of the CDR3 is TGTGCCAGCAGCTTATGGGAATACTATGGCTACACCTTC. It encodes CASSLWEYYGYTF.

The chain is built from TRBV20-1 and TRBJ2-7, with a tentative D call TRBD2 (6 bases). The CDR3 spans 13 residues. The V and J ends lost 2 bases and 3 bases respectively, with 11 bases between them. Per the germline V gene, CDR1 is DFQATT and CDR2 is SNEGSKA (reference sequence). The CDR3 loop is CSARSRGIYEQYF. CDR3 sequence (DNA): TGCAGTGCTAGAAGCCGCGGGATCTACGAGCAGTACTTC.

The chain carries TRBV10-3 and TRBJ1-1; 8 positions agree with TRBD1. The CDR3 totals 14 residues. In germline, CDR1 is ENHRY, CDR2 SYGVKD. The trim removed 5 bases at V and 3 bases at J, leaving 5 bases unmatched. Here the CDR3 DNA reads TGTGCCATCAGTTCCGGGACAGGTGACACTGAAGCTTTCTTT. It yields the protein CAISSGTGDTEAFF.